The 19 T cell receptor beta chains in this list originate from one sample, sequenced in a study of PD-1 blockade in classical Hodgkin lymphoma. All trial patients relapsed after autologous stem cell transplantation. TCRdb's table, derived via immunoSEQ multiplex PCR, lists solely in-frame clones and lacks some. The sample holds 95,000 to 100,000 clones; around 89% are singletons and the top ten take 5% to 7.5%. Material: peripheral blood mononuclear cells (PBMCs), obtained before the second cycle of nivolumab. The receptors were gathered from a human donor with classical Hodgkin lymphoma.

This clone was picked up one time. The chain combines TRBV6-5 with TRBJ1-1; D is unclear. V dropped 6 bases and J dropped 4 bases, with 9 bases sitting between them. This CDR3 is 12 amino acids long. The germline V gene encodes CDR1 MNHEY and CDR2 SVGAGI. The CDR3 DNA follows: TGTGCCAGCAGAATCGCGGGCACTGAAGCTTTCTTT. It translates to CASRIAGTEAFF.

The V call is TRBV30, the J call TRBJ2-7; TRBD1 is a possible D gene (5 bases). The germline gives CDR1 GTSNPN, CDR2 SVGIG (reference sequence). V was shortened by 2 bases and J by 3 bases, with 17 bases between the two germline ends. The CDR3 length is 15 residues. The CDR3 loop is CAWSSLGPGGYEQYF. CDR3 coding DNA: TGTGCCTGGAGTTCGTTGGGGCCCGGTGGCTACGAGCAGTACTTC. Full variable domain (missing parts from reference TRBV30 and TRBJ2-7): SQTIHQWPATLVQPVGSPLSLECTVEGTSNPNLYWYRQAAGRGLQLLFYSVGIGQISSEVPQNLSASRPQDRQFILSSKKLLLSDSGFYLCAWSSLGPGGYEQYFGPGTRLTVT.

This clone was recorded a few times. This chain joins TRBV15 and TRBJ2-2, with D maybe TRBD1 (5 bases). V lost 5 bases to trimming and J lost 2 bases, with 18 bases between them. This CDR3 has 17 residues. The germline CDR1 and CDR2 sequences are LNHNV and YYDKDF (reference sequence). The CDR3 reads CATSGAWGPTNTGELFF. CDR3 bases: TGTGCCACCAGCGGGGCTTGGGGTCCAACAAACACCGGGGAGCTGTTTTTT.

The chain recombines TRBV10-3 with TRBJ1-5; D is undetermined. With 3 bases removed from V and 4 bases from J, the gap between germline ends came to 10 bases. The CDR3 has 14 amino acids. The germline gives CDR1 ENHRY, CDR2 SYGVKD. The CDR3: CAISDVAQNQPQHF. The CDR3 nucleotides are TGTGCCATCAGTGATGTGGCACAGAATCAGCCCCAGCATTTT.

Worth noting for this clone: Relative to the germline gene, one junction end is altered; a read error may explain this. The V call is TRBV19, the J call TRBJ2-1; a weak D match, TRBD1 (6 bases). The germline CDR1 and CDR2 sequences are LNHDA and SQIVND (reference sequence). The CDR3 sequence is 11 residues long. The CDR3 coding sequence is TGTGCCAGTAGCACAGGACAGTTAGGGGTCTTC. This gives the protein CASSTGQLGVF.

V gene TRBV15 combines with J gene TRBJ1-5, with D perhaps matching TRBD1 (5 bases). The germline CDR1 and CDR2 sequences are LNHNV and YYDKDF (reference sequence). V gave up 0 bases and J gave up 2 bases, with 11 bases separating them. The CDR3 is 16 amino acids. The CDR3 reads CATSRDRGVGNQPQHF. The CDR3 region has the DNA TGTGCCACCAGCAGAGATCGGGGGGTAGGCAATCAGCCCCAGCATTTT.

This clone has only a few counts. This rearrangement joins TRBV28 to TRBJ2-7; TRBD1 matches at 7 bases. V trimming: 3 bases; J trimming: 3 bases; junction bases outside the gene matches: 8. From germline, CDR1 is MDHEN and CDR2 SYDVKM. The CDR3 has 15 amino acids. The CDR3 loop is CASSLVGTAFYEQYF. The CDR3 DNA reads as TGTGCCAGCAGTTTGGTGGGGACAGCTTTCTACGAGCAGTACTTC.

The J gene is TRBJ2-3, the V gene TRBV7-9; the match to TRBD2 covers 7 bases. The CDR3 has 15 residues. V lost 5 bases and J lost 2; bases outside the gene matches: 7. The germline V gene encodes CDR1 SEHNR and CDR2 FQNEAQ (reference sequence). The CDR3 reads CASSPLGGNTDTQYF. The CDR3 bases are TGTGCCAGCAGCCCCCTCGGGGGGAACACAGATACGCAGTATTTT.

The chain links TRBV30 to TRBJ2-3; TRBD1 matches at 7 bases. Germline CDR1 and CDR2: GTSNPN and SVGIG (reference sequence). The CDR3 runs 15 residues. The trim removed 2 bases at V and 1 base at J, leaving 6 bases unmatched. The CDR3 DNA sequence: TGTGCCTGGAGTATTTGGGACAGTCGCACAGATACGCAGTATTTT. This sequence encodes CAWSIWDSRTDTQYF.

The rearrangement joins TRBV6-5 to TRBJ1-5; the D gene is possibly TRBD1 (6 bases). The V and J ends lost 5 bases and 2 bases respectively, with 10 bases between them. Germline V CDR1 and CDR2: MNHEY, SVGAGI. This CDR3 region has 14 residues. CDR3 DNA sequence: TGTGCCAGCAGTCCCAGGGGTGGCAATCAGCCCCAGCATTTT. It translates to CASSPRGGNQPQHF.

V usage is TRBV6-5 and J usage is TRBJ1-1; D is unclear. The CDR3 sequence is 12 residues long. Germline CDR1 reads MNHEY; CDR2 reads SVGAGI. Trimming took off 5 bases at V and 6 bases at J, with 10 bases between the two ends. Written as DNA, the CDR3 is TGTGCCAGCAGTGCCGGCGGGTCTGAAGCTTTCTTT. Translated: CASSAGGSEAFF.

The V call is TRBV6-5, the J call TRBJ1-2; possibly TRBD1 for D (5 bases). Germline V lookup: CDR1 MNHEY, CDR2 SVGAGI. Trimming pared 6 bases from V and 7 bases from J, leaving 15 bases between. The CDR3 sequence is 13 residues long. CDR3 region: CASRPLGEGGYTF. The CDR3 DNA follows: TGTGCCAGCAGGCCCCTAGGGGAGGGTGGCTACACCTTC.

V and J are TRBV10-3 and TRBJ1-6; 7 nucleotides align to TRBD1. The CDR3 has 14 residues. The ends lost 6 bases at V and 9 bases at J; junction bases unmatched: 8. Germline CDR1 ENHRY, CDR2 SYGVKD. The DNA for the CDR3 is TGTGCCATCAGGAGACAGGGCGCAGGTTCACCCCTCCACTTT. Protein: CAIRRQGAGSPLHF.

The CDR3 protein is CASSRDRTGELFF. In DNA, the CDR3 is TGTGCCAGCAGCAGGGACAGGACCGGGGAGCTGTTTTTT. V and J are TRBV6-5 and TRBJ2-2; TRBD1 matches 8 bases. CDR3 length: 13 amino acids. Trimming took 6 bases from V and 5 from J; bases not matched to a gene: 2. CDR1 is MNHEY, CDR2 SVGAGI, per germline.

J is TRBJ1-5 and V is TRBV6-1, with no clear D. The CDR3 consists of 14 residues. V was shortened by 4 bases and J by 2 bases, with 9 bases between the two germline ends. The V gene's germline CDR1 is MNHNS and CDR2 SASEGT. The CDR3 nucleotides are TGTGCCAGCAGTGCGGCCATGGGCAATCAGCCCCAGCATTTT. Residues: CASSAAMGNQPQHF.

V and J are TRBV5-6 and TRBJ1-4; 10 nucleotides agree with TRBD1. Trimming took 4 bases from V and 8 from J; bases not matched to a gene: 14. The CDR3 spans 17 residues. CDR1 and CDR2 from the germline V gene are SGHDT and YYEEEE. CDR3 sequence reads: CASSGWGQGRIEEKLFF. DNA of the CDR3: TGTGCCAGCAGCGGATGGGGACAGGGGAGGATTGAGGAAAAACTGTTTTTT.

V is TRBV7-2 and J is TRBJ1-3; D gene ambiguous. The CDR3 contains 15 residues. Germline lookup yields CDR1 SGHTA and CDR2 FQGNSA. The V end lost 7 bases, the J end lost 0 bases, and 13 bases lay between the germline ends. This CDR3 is CASTTGGDSGNTIYF. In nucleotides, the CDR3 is TGTGCCAGCACCACGGGTGGAGACTCTGGAAACACCATATATTTT.

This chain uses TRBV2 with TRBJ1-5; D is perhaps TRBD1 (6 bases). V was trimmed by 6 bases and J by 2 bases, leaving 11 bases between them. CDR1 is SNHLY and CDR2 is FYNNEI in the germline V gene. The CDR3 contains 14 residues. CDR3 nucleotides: TGTGCCAGCAGGGGGGCGCAAGGCAATCAGCCCCAGCATTTT. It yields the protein CASRGAQGNQPQHF.

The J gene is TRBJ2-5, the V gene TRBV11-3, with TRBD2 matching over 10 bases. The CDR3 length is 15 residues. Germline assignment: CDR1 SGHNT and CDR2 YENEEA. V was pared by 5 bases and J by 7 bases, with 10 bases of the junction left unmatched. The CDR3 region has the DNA TGTGCCAGCAGCCGCATAGCGGGGGGCCTTGGGACCCAGTACTTC. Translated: CASSRIAGGLGTQYF.